This T cell receptor beta chain came from a study of blood T cell repertoires in COVID-19. Whole-study context: T cells, B-cell-depleted T cells, or PBMCs provided the cDNA or gDNA that served as material.

The CDR3 sequence is 17 residues long. V was pared by 1 base and J by 1 base, with 14 bases between. Germline V gene data show CDR1 as SGHVS and CDR2 as FNYEAQ. This table comes from immunoSEQ multiplex PCR, and its TCRdb copy is limited to in-frame clones, with some not included. The data contain around 310,000 clones, around 92% of them seen just once; the ten biggest clones take up over 9%. Sequences were obtained from PBMCs or T cells enriched from blood (not recorded which). The receptor comes from a woman in her twenties or thirties who had recovered from COVID-19. The V and J genes are TRBV7-6 and TRBJ2-1; a possible D gene is TRBD2 (5 bases). CDR3 region: CASSLEVGLASYNEQFF. CDR3 DNA sequence: TGTGCCAGCAGCTTAGAAGTGGGGTTAGCGTCCTACAATGAGCAGTTCTTC.